Below are 23 T cell receptor beta chains sequenced from a single sample in a study of T-cell reconstitution after alpha-beta-depleted transplantation in children (dated by TCRdb to about 2016). The library was obtained by PCR. The instrument given in TCRdb is Illumina HiSeq 2500. TCR library preparation used molecular barcoding, with unique molecular identifiers applied to normalize quantification of the TCRbeta repertoire. TCRdb trimmed public reads at Q25 via fastp, called clones via MiXCR and kept in-frame beta chains. Merged by CDR3 protein, the rows form single entries marked with the most common genes and DNA. Present in this sample are about 300,000 distinct CDR3 sequences, about 9.4% of which were seen just once. The ten largest clones add up to about 8% of the sample. The sample's treatment or condition label, decoded: allogeneic hematopoietic cell transplantation with graft depleted of TCRalphabeta T cells and CD19 B cells.

The sample consisted of PBMCs, taken before TCRalphabeta/CD19-depleted stem cell transplant. All receptors come from a boy less than two years old with acute myeloid leukemia, due to receive a stem cell transplant.

This clonotype occurred a few times. The V gene is TRBV19, the J gene TRBJ2-3; 7 nucleotides agree with TRBD1. The CDR3 has 15 amino acids. Germline loops: CDR1 LNHDA, CDR2 SQIVND (reference sequence). V shed 1 base, J shed 0 bases, and the junction held 1 base outside the gene matches. In nucleotides, the CDR3 is TGTGCCAGTAGTATAGGGGACAGTAGCACAGATACGCAGTATTTT. Amino acids: CASSIGDSSTDTQYF.

The chain joins TRBV7-2 to TRBJ2-5; 7 bases are shared with TRBD2. CDR1 is SGHTA, CDR2 FQGNSA, per germline. Trimming removed 0 bases from V and 2 bases from J; junction bases left unmatched: 6. This CDR3 region has 16 residues. The CDR3, as DNA: TGTGCCAGCAGCTTAGCGATGACTAGCATACAAGAGACCCAGTACTTC. Its protein product is CASSLAMTSIQETQYF. Complete variable domain (other parts from reference TRBV7-2 and TRBJ2-5): GAGVSQSPSNKVTEKGKDVELRCDPISGHTALYWYRQSLGQGLEFLIYFQGNSAPDKSGLPSDRFSAERTGGSVSTLTIQRTQQEDSAVYLCASSLAMTSIQETQYFGPGTRLLVL.

This clonotype appeared many times. The chain joins TRBV11-1 to TRBJ2-7, with a weak D call TRBD2 (6 bases). The ends were cut back, 5 bases at V and 1 base at J, with 18 bases in the middle. Looked up from germline, CDR1 is SGHAT and CDR2 is FQDESV (reference sequence). The CDR3 runs to 16 residues. The CDR3 loop is CASSGEDGPPSYEQYF. The CDR3 nucleotides read TGTGCCAGCAGCGGGGAGGACGGGCCACCTTCCTACGAGCAGTACTTC.

This clonotype was counted ten times or more. The V call is TRBV24-1, the J call TRBJ2-3; TRBD1 matches 10 bases. CDR1 and CDR2 (germline): KGHDR, SFDVKD. Trimming removed 8 bases from V and 1 base from J; junction bases left unmatched: 2. This CDR3 contains 14 residues. The CDR3 is CATKGTGGTDTQYF. DNA for the CDR3: TGTGCCACCAAGGGGACAGGGGGCACAGATACGCAGTATTTT.

This clonotype appeared many times. This rearrangement joins TRBV5-1 to TRBJ2-2; possible D gene TRBD1, 6 bases. The V end was cut by 4 bases, the J end by 3 bases, with 13 bases between. The germline CDR1 and CDR2 sequences are SGHRS and YFSETQ. This CDR3 contains 15 residues. The CDR3, as DNA: TGCGCCAGCAGCGGTGGGGGCTATTACACCGGGGAGCTGTTTTTT. Translated: CASSGGGYYTGELFF.

This clonotype was observed a handful of times. The V and J genes are TRBV4-2 and TRBJ2-1; D uncertain. The V gene lost 0 bases and the J gene lost 6 bases, with 12 bases spanning the gap. Germline lookup yields CDR1 LGHNA and CDR2 YNFKEQ. This CDR3 has 15 amino acids. The CDR3 DNA is TGTGCCAGCAGCCAAGATACCGCCGACCGCAATGAGCAGTTCTTC. Amino acid sequence: CASSQDTADRNEQFF.

This clonotype was detected a few times. The rearrangement links TRBV20-1 to TRBJ1-2; unclear D gene. The CDR3 has 14 residues. Trimming cost V 0 bases and J 2 bases, with 10 bases left between them. CDR1 and CDR2 (germline): DFQATT, SNEGSKA (reference sequence). In DNA, the CDR3 is TGCAGTGCTAGAGATCGTCGCAGGAACTATGGCTACACCTTC. This codes for CSARDRRRNYGYTF.

This clonotype was counted between two and nine times. This chain uses TRBV7-2 with TRBJ2-7, with 11 bases aligning to TRBD2. Germline CDR1 is SGHTA and CDR2 is FQGNSA. Trimming took 0 bases from V and 0 from J; bases not matched to a gene: 7. This CDR3 has 18 residues. CDR3 loop: CASSLASTGTSGSYEQYF. CDR3 DNA: TGTGCCAGCAGCTTAGCTTCCACCGGGACTAGCGGCTCCTACGAGCAGTACTTC.

The chain employs TRBV5-1 and TRBJ2-7; no firm D call. Germline V CDR1 and CDR2: SGHRS, YFSETQ. The V gene lost 0 bases and the J gene lost 7 bases, with 11 bases spanning the gap. The CDR3 sequence is 13 residues long. This CDR3 reads CASSLEIGREQYF. DNA of the CDR3: TGCGCCAGCAGCTTGGAAATTGGGCGGGAGCAGTACTTC.

This clonotype was recorded at least ten times. V is TRBV7-9 and J is TRBJ2-3; TRBD1 agrees at 11 bases. The CDR3 length is 16 residues. Per the germline V gene, CDR1 is SEHNR and CDR2 is FQNEAQ (reference sequence). V gave up 5 bases and J gave up 3 bases; unmatched junction bases: 7. The chain's CDR3 is CASSPRGDRGTDTQYF. In DNA form, the CDR3 reads TGTGCCAGCAGCCCCAGGGGGGACAGGGGGACAGATACGCAGTATTTT. The entire variable domain, with the rest obtained from reference TRBV7-9 and TRBJ2-3, is as follows: DTGVSQNPRHKITKRGQNVTFRCDPISEHNRLYWYRQTLGQGPEFLTYFQNEAQLEKSRLLSDRFSAERPKGSFSTLEIQRTEQGDSAMYLCASSPRGDRGTDTQYFGPGTRLTVL.

This clonotype was seen a handful of times. V gene TRBV7-2 combines with J gene TRBJ1-3; D is ambiguous. The V gene lost 4 bases and the J gene lost 0 bases, with 16 bases spanning the gap. Germline CDR1 SGHTA, CDR2 FQGNSA. The CDR3 consists of 17 residues. Here the CDR3 DNA reads TGTGCCAGCAGCTCGCCCATAATTAGGAACTCTGGAAACACCATATATTTT. Translation: CASSSPIIRNSGNTIYF.

The chain recombines TRBV2 with TRBJ1-6; 9 nucleotides line up with TRBD1. Per germline, CDR1 SNHLY and CDR2 FYNNEI. J gave up 9 bases and V 4 bases, and 10 bases lay outside the gene matches. The length of the CDR3 is 16 residues. This CDR3 reads CASSAQQGAGVSPLHF. CDR3 coding DNA: TGTGCCAGCAGTGCCCAACAGGGGGCTGGTGTTTCACCCCTCCACTTT. Filled out from reference TRBV2 and TRBJ1-6, the complete variable domain reads EPEVTQTPSHQVTQMGQEVILRCVPISNHLYFYWYRQILGQKVEFLVSFYNNEISEKSEIFDDQFSVERPDGSNFTLKIRSTKLEDSAMYFCASSAQQGAGVSPLHFGNGTRLTVT.

At least ten counts were recorded for this clonotype. The rearrangement uses TRBV20-1 and TRBJ2-3; no clear D gene. In germline, CDR1 is DFQATT, CDR2 SNEGSKA (reference sequence). Trimming pared 8 bases from V and 5 bases from J, leaving 11 bases between. The CDR3 is made up of 11 amino acids. The CDR3 is CSPKDQDTQYF. The CDR3 DNA is TGCAGTCCGAAGGACCAAGATACGCAGTATTTT.

This clonotype was observed at least ten times. J is TRBJ1-3 and V is TRBV10-3, with unresolved D. Trimming took off 2 bases at V and 1 base at J, with 6 bases between the two ends. The germline CDR1 and CDR2 sequences are ENHRY and SYGVKD. This CDR3 contains 14 residues. Here the CDR3 DNA reads TGTGCCATCAGTGAGGGGTTTTCTGGAAACACCATATATTTT. Translating it yields CAISEGFSGNTIYF.

This clonotype was seen repeatedly, ten times or more. The rearrangement links TRBV3-1 to TRBJ2-7; 7 nucleotides agree with TRBD1. V lost 4 bases and J lost 4; bases outside the gene matches: 13. CDR3 length: 16 amino acids. CDR1 is LGHDT and CDR2 is YNNKEL in the germline V gene (reference sequence). As DNA, the CDR3 is TGTGCCAGCAGCCTCGGTGGGACAGCCTCCTGGTACGAGCAGTACTTC. Residues: CASSLGGTASWYEQYF.

Many counts were recorded for this clonotype. The genes are TRBV20-1 and TRBJ2-5, with 10 positions matching TRBD1. The CDR3 sequence is 15 residues long. With V trimmed by 2 bases and J by 1 base, 4 bases remained unmatched. Germline V gene sequence: CDR1 DFQATT, CDR2 SNEGSKA (reference sequence). CDR3 sequence reads: CSARPGTGAQETQYF. The CDR3 DNA reads as TGCAGTGCTAGACCAGGGACAGGGGCCCAAGAGACCCAGTACTTC.

This clonotype has at least ten counts. The chain is built from TRBV20-1 and TRBJ2-5, with 9 bases lining up with TRBD2. Trimming removed 3 bases from V and 4 bases from J; junction bases left unmatched: 6. The CDR3 length is 14 residues. The V gene's germline CDR1 is DFQATT and CDR2 SNEGSKA (reference sequence). The CDR3 protein is CSASLSGRGETQYF. In DNA, the CDR3 is TGCAGTGCTAGTCTTAGCGGGAGAGGAGAGACCCAGTACTTC.

The V gene is TRBV4-3, the J gene TRBJ2-1; D is unclear. V was shortened by 0 bases and J by 8 bases, with 14 bases between the two germline ends. The length of the CDR3 is 15 residues. Germline CDR1 reads LGHNA; CDR2 reads YSLEER. The CDR3 coding sequence is TGCGCCAGCAGCCAAGACTTACGCAGGCTTGATGAGCAGTTCTTC. Amino acids: CASSQDLRRLDEQFF.

Ten or more counts support this clonotype. The J gene is TRBJ1-2, the V gene TRBV12-3 or TRBV12-4; D ambiguous. With 2 bases removed from V and 8 bases from J, the gap between germline ends came to 9 bases. The CDR3 consists of 12 residues. CDR3 sequence (DNA): TGTGCCAGCAGTTTATATCAGGAGGGCTACACCTTC. Residues: CASSLYQEGYTF.

This clonotype showed up many times. This chain uses TRBV12-3 or TRBV12-4 with TRBJ2-3; TRBD2 matches at 9 bases. This CDR3 comprises 15 residues. Trimming at V came to 7 bases and at J to 0 bases, leaving 5 bases not matched to a gene. CDR3 nucleotides: TGTGCCAGCACCAGACTAGCGGTTAGCACAGATACGCAGTATTTT. It is translated as CASTRLAVSTDTQYF.

This clonotype was seen a few times. The V call is TRBV30, the J call TRBJ2-2; 7 nucleotides agree with TRBD1. The CDR3 is 15 amino acids. After removal of 2 bases from V and 5 bases from J, the junction contained 8 bases not matched to a gene. Germline assignment: CDR1 GTSNPN and CDR2 SVGIG (reference sequence). The DNA of the CDR3 is TGTGCCTGGAGTTACACCGGGACAGAGACCGGGGAGCTGTTTTTT. It codes for CAWSYTGTETGELFF.

This clonotype occurred many times. The chain links TRBV20-1 to TRBJ1-3; weak D call: TRBD1 (5 bases). Trimming cost V 6 bases and J 0 bases, with 12 bases left between them. The CDR3 loop spans 14 amino acids. From germline, CDR1 is DFQATT and CDR2 SNEGSKA (reference sequence). CDR3 loop: CSAWDPNSGNTIYF. In DNA form, the CDR3 reads TGCAGTGCCTGGGACCCAAACTCTGGAAACACCATATATTTT.

There are a few counts of this clonotype. The V call is TRBV7-9, the J call TRBJ2-4; TRBD1 agrees at 8 bases. V lost 1 base to trimming and J lost 5 bases; unmatched junction nucleotides: 4. The length of the CDR3 is 15 residues. Germline lookup yields CDR1 SEHNR and CDR2 FQNEAQ (reference sequence). DNA for the CDR3: TGTGCCAGCAGCTTAGTATTCAGGGGGCAAAACATTCAGTACTTC. This codes for CASSLVFRGQNIQYF.